The 26 T cell receptor beta chains listed next were all sequenced from one sample in a study of OX40 agonist ivuxolimab in advanced cancers. Profiled with immunoSEQ multiplex PCR; TCRdb holds only in-frame clones, not every one. The sample includes around 45,000 clones, about nine tenths seen only once; the top ten take about 7.8%. Here the sequenced sample was CD4+ or CD8+ T cells sorted from blood, taken in a trial of the OX40 agonist ivuxolimab. The receptors were sampled from an adult with an advanced solid tumor such as melanoma, head and neck, liver or kidney cancer.

The rearrangement uses TRBV5-1 and TRBJ2-7; 11 nucleotides line up with TRBD2. The CDR3 consists of 14 residues. The germline gives CDR1 SGHRS, CDR2 YFSETQ. The J segment lost 6 bases and the V segment lost 3 bases, leaving 5 bases of the junction unmatched. Written as DNA, the CDR3 is TGCGCCAGCAGCTCCGGGACTAGCGGTGGCGAGCAGTACTTC. Its protein product is CASSSGTSGGEQYF.

The chain couples TRBV4-1 to TRBJ1-2; 8 bases fit TRBD1. Trimming cost V 0 bases and J 0 bases; bases outside gene matches: 3. This CDR3 is 16 amino acids long. Germline CDR1 MGHRA, CDR2 YSYEKL. CDR3 in DNA: TGCGCCAGCAGCCAAGATTGGACAGGGCCTAACTATGGCTACACCTTC. It yields the protein CASSQDWTGPNYGYTF.

In its sample, this clone was seen once. The gene calls are TRBV28 and TRBJ1-6, with a possible D match to TRBD1 (5 bases). The length of the CDR3 is 17 residues. V was cut by 5 bases and J by 5 bases, with 19 bases left in between. CDR1 and CDR2 from the germline V gene are MDHEN and SYDVKM. CDR3 residues: CASSPFTSIRDNSPLHF. Written as DNA, the CDR3 is TGTGCCAGCAGTCCCTTCACGAGTATCAGGGATAATTCACCCCTCCACTTT. Full variable domain (rest looked up from reference TRBV28 and TRBJ1-6): DVKVTQSSRYLVKRTGEKVFLECVQDMDHENMFWYRQDPGLGLRLIYFSYDVKMKEKGDIPEGYSVSREKKERFSLILESASTNQTSMYLCASSPFTSIRDNSPLHFGNGTRLTVT.

The rearrangement joins TRBV2 to TRBJ1-6; TRBD1 aligns across 8 bases. Germline V gives CDR1 SNHLY, CDR2 FYNNEI. Losses at the gene ends were 7 bases for V and 1 base for J; bases not matched to a gene: 6. This CDR3 region has 16 residues. The CDR3 nucleotides read TGTGCCAGCATCGCCGACAGGGGATCCTATAATTCACCCCTCCACTTT. It encodes CASIADRGSYNSPLHF. Full variable domain (rest looked up from reference TRBV2 and TRBJ1-6): EPEVTQTPSHQVTQMGQEVILRCVPISNHLYFYWYRQILGQKVEFLVSFYNNEISEKSEIFDDQFSVERPDGSNFTLKIRSTKLEDSAMYFCASIADRGSYNSPLHFGNGTRLTVT.

The rearrangement uses TRBV18 and TRBJ1-3, with 9 nucleotides matching TRBD1. CDR1 and CDR2 (germline): KGHSH, LQKENI. The CDR3 is 17 residues long. The trim removed 2 bases at V and 4 bases at J, leaving 9 bases unmatched. The CDR3 DNA is TGTGCCAGCTCACCATTCGACAGGGGGTTAGGCGGAAACACCATATATTTT. It encodes CASSPFDRGLGGNTIYF.

This chain connects TRBV5-4 to TRBJ1-1, with D possibly TRBD1 on 5 matching bases. The V gene's germline CDR1 is SGHNT and CDR2 YYREEE (reference sequence). V gave up 1 base and J gave up 0 bases, with 10 bases separating them. The CDR3 loop spans 15 amino acids. The CDR3 sequence is CASSLPGSMNTEAFF. CDR3 bases: TGTGCCAGCAGCTTGCCAGGGAGCATGAACACTGAAGCTTTCTTT.

In regard to this clone: Sequence at one end of the junction differs from germline and may be a read error. The chain combines TRBV7-3 with TRBJ1-1; D is ambiguous. CDR3 length: 13 amino acids. Germline loops: CDR1 SGHTA, CDR2 FQGTGA. The chain's CDR3 is CASSLTRDTEAFF. CDR3 nucleotide sequence: TGTGCCAGCAGCCTAACCCGGGACACTGAAGCTTTCTTT.

V and J are TRBV18 and TRBJ2-6, with TRBD2 matching over 9 bases. The CDR3 runs 18 residues. V lost 3 bases to trimming and J lost 0 bases; unmatched junction nucleotides: 6. Per germline, CDR1 KGHSH and CDR2 LQKENI. The CDR3 sequence is CASSPPPSGVSGANVLTF. The CDR3 DNA follows: TGTGCCAGCTCACCTCCGCCTAGCGGGGTCTCTGGGGCCAACGTCCTGACTTTC.

A single count supports this clone. The chain joins TRBV30 to TRBJ2-7; D gene ambiguous. Germline-derived CDR1 and CDR2 are GTSNPN and SVGIG (reference sequence). The CDR3 has 11 amino acids. Trimming pared 3 bases from V and 3 bases from J, leaving 6 bases between. The CDR3 region has the DNA TGTGCCTGGAGCGAATACTACGAGCAGTACTTC. It encodes CAWSEYYEQYF.

The chain employs TRBV5-6 and TRBJ2-7; TRBD1 aligns across 9 bases. The V gene end was trimmed by 3 bases and the J gene end by 1 base; junction bases not matched to a gene: 8. Germline lookup yields CDR1 SGHDT and CDR2 YYEEEE. The CDR3 totals 16 residues. The DNA of the CDR3 is TGTGCCAGCAGCTGGATAGGACAGGGGATTTCCTACGAGCAGTACTTC. Translating gives CASSWIGQGISYEQYF.

The CDR3 region has the DNA TGTGCTAGTGGTGGGTCAGGGGGGGTCTACGAGCAGTACTTC. Protein product: CASGGSGGVYEQYF. The genes are TRBV12-5 and TRBJ2-7; D may correspond to TRBD1 or TRBD2 (7 bases each). Trimming left V 5 bases short and J 3 bases short, with 14 bases between. Germline V gene data show CDR1 as LGHNT and CDR2 as FRNRAP. This CDR3 is 14 amino acids long.

The chain carries TRBV7-9 and TRBJ2-2; D perhaps matches TRBD1 (5 bases). This CDR3 contains 14 residues. V gave up 5 bases and J gave up 2 bases, with 9 bases separating them. In germline, CDR1 is SEHNR, CDR2 FQNEAQ (reference sequence). CDR3 region: CASSTQGNTGELFF. The CDR3 DNA reads as TGTGCCAGCAGCACTCAGGGAAACACCGGGGAGCTGTTTTTT.

The chain carries TRBV5-4 and TRBJ2-7; the match to TRBD1 covers 9 bases. The CDR3 is 15 amino acids. V gave up 4 bases and J gave up 2 bases; unmatched junction bases: 7. Germline CDR1 SGHNT, CDR2 YYREEE (reference sequence). The CDR3 region has the DNA TGTGCCAGCAGCACCGGGACAGGGATAACCTACGAGCAGTACTTC. Translation: CASSTGTGITYEQYF.

This chain uses TRBV7-6 with TRBJ2-7; TRBD2 might be the D (5 bases). V was trimmed by 5 bases and J by 8 bases, leaving 19 bases between them. This CDR3 is 14 amino acids long. Per germline, CDR1 SGHVS and CDR2 FNYEAQ. The CDR3 nucleotides read TGTGCCAGCAGCCAAGCTGGGGAGTCCGGGCAGCAGTACTTC. Translated, it gives CASSQAGESGQQYF.

This sequence joins TRBV19 and TRBJ2-1; 13 bases map to TRBD2. Germline values: CDR1 LNHDA, CDR2 SQIVND (reference sequence). V lost 6 bases, J lost 7 bases, and 9 bases stayed unmatched. The CDR3 has 16 residues. The CDR3 region has the DNA TGTGCCAGTAGGCCCCGGGGACTAGCGGGGACGAATGAGCAGTTCTTC. As protein: CASRPRGLAGTNEQFF.

J is TRBJ1-1 and V is TRBV7-2; no definite D call. CDR3 length: 14 amino acids. V lost 2 bases to trimming and J lost 2 bases, with 9 bases between them. Looked up from germline, CDR1 is SGHTA and CDR2 is FQGNSA. The CDR3 loop is CASSLTLFNTEAFF. CDR3 sequence (DNA): TGTGCCAGCAGCTTAACCCTCTTCAACACTGAAGCTTTCTTT.

The V and J genes are TRBV19 and TRBJ2-7, with 9 positions matching TRBD2. V was clipped by 3 bases and J by 5 bases; unmatched bases: 5. Germline loops: CDR1 LNHDA, CDR2 SQIVND (reference sequence). This CDR3 has 14 residues. CDR3 amino acids: CASSMREGLNEQYF. CDR3 nucleotides: TGTGCCAGTAGTATGCGGGAGGGCCTCAACGAGCAGTACTTC.

The chain links TRBV30 to TRBJ2-1, with D possibly matching TRBD2 (6 bases). The V gene's germline CDR1 is GTSNPN and CDR2 SVGIG (reference sequence). V was shortened by 2 bases and J by 7 bases, with 15 bases between the two germline ends. This CDR3 comprises 14 residues. CDR3 in amino acids: CAWSPGLPLNEQFF. CDR3 nucleotides: TGTGCCTGGAGTCCGGGACTGCCCCTAAATGAGCAGTTCTTC.

CDR3 nucleotides: TGTGCCAGCAGCTCGGTGCGGGGGGGTACAACCTACGAGCAGTACTTC. Its translation is CASSSVRGGTTYEQYF. This chain joins TRBV11-2 and TRBJ2-7; the match to TRBD2 covers 9 bases. There are 16 residues in the CDR3. The J segment lost 2 bases and the V segment lost 4 bases, leaving 9 bases of the junction unmatched. Germline lookup yields CDR1 SGHAT and CDR2 FQNNGV.

V is TRBV18 and J is TRBJ2-7; the match to TRBD2 covers 11 bases. Germline V gene sequence: CDR1 KGHSH, CDR2 LQKENI. This CDR3 is built from 15 residues. Trimming took 5 bases from V and 2 from J; bases not matched to a gene: 5. CDR3 residues: CASSAGTSGTYEQYF. In DNA form, the CDR3 reads TGTGCCAGCTCAGCCGGGACTAGCGGAACCTACGAGCAGTACTTC.

The chain has TRBV4-3 and TRBJ1-1; possibly TRBD1 for D (5 bases). The CDR3 consists of 15 residues. In germline, CDR1 is LGHNA, CDR2 YSLEER. Trimming pared 4 bases from V and 1 base from J, leaving 13 bases between. The DNA of the CDR3 is TGCGCCAGCAGCCGGGACTCTGATGGGAACACTGAAGCTTTCTTT. Translating gives CASSRDSDGNTEAFF.

The chain has TRBV27 and TRBJ2-2; D assignment may be TRBD1 or TRBD2 (5 bases each). This CDR3 spans 16 amino acids. V lost 6 bases and J lost 2, with 16 bases in between. The V gene's germline CDR1 is MNHEY and CDR2 SMNVEV (reference sequence). The CDR3 reads CASRAGLGANTGELFF. The CDR3, as DNA: TGTGCCAGCAGGGCCGGGCTCGGGGCAAACACCGGGGAGCTGTTTTTT.

The CDR3 here is CASSQIQGNTEAFF. In DNA form, the CDR3 reads TGCGCCAGCAGCCAAATACAGGGGAACACTGAAGCTTTCTTT. The gene calls are TRBV4-3 and TRBJ1-1; perhaps TRBD1 as D (6 bases). CDR1 is LGHNA, CDR2 YSLEER, per germline. This CDR3 has 14 residues. V was trimmed by 2 bases and J by 1 base, leaving 8 bases between them.

The chain couples TRBV7-8 to TRBJ1-2; no definite D call. Between the trimmed V and J ends, which lost 3 bases and 7 bases, there was a span of 15 bases. The V gene's germline CDR1 is SGHVS and CDR2 FQNEAQ. The CDR3 spans 14 residues. Here the CDR3 reads CASSLNRVLGGYTF. The CDR3 nucleotides are TGTGCCAGCAGCTTGAACCGGGTGCTGGGTGGCTACACCTTC.

The rearrangement links TRBV6-5 to TRBJ1-2; tentatively, D is TRBD1 (5 bases). This CDR3 region has 14 residues. CDR1 and CDR2 (germline): MNHEY, SVGAGI. V was pared by 2 bases and J by 6 bases, with 13 bases between. The CDR3 region is CASSYEPGEHGYTF. The CDR3 DNA follows: TGTGCCAGCAGTTACGAGCCGGGGGAGCATGGCTACACCTTC.

This clone was picked up one time. V is TRBV19 and J is TRBJ2-1; 9 bases align to TRBD2. The germline gives CDR1 LNHDA, CDR2 SQIVND (reference sequence). The CDR3 totals 14 residues. The V segment lost 3 bases and the J segment 7 bases; nucleotides outside the gene matches: 4. The DNA of the CDR3 is TGTGCCAGTAGTATTGGACTAGCGCATAATGAGCAGTTCTTC. It yields the protein CASSIGLAHNEQFF.